A few counts support the clone carrying this T cell receptor beta chain. Its antigen remains unidentified. Quantitative 5'-RACE with molecular barcodes produced the TCR beta libraries. TCRdb reprocessed the 5' RACE reads via MiXCR and lists one record per CDR3 protein. The data hold 700,000 to 1,000,000 distinct CDR3 sequences, with about 11% observed a single time. This record belongs to a study of CD8 T cells in ankylosing spondylitis. Study results and caveats: Disease-linked clones were CD8+ and relatively rare in peripheral blood. Matched ankylosing spondylitis synovial fluid reportedly contained a significantly enriched population of disease-linked clones. Ankylosing spondylitis blood appeared to carry a characteristic TCR beta motif of several highly homologous variants.

J gave up 6 bases and V 6 bases, and 10 bases lay outside the gene matches. CDR1 and CDR2 (germline): SGHDT, YYEEEE. The CDR3 covers 15 residues. This chain joins TRBV5-6 and TRBJ1-5; 9 nucleotides line up with TRBD1. The sequence was obtained from a male donor with ankylosing spondylitis. Specimen: blood, either unsorted or a sorted T cell fraction (not recorded which). The CDR3 spells CASKSLGQGFQPQHF. CDR3 nucleotide sequence: TGTGCCAGCAAGTCTTTGGGACAGGGTTTTCAGCCCCAGCATTTT.